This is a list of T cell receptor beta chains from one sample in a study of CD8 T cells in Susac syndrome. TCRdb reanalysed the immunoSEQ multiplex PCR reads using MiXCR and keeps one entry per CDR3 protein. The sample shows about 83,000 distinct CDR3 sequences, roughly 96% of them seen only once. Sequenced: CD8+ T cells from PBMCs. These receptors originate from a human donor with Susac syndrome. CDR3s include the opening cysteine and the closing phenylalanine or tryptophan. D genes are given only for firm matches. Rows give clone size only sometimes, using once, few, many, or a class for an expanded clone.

CDR3aa: CASSYSSWDPWAQGVLNEQFF
CDR3nt: TGTGCCAGCAGTTACTCGAGTTGGGACCCTTGGGCACAGGGAGTGCTCAATGAGCAGTTCTTC
j_gene: TRBJ2-1
abundance: NA
v_gene: TRBV6-5
d_gene: NA

CDR3aa: CASSYRPALQEQFF
CDR3nt: TGTGCCAGCAGCTACAGACCGGCCCTCCAGGAGCAGTTCTTC
j_gene: TRBJ2-1
abundance: NA
v_gene: TRBV9
d_gene: NA

CDR3aa: CASSVRRGRYNEQFF
CDR3nt: TGTGCCAGCAGCGTACGCAGGGGGCGTTACAATGAGCAGTTCTTC
j_gene: TRBJ2-1
abundance: NA
v_gene: TRBV9
d_gene: TRBD1

CDR3aa: CASSYGVNQPQHF
CDR3nt: TGTGCCAGCAGTTACGGGGTCAATCAGCCCCAGCATTTT
j_gene: TRBJ1-5
abundance: NA
v_gene: TRBV6-2/TRBV6-3
d_gene: NA

CDR3aa: CASSQVEGWSEQYF
CDR3nt: TGTGCCAGCAGCCAAGTAGAAGGGTGGAGCGAGCAGTACTTC
j_gene: TRBJ2-7
abundance: NA
v_gene: TRBV14
d_gene: NA

CDR3aa: CASRPTGGDYEQYF
CDR3nt: TGTGCCAGCAGGCCGACGGGGGGGGACTACGAGCAGTACTTC
j_gene: TRBJ2-7
abundance: NA
v_gene: TRBV12-3/TRBV12-4
d_gene: TRBD2

CDR3aa: CATGQQNTEAFF
CDR3nt: TGTGCCACGGGGCAGCAGAACACTGAAGCTTTCTTT
j_gene: TRBJ1-1
abundance: once
v_gene: TRBV2
d_gene: NA

CDR3aa: CASSDGTGNSEAFF
CDR3nt: TGTGCCAGCAGCGACGGGACAGGGAATTCTGAAGCTTTCTTT
j_gene: TRBJ1-1
abundance: once
v_gene: TRBV9
d_gene: TRBD1

CDR3aa: CASSTDRRLYF
CDR3nt: TGTGCCAGCAGTACCGACAGACGATTGTACTTC
j_gene: TRBJ2-5
abundance: NA
v_gene: TRBV6-2/TRBV6-3
d_gene: NA

CDR3aa: CASSFIAAPYEQYF
CDR3nt: TGTGCCAGCAGCTTTATAGCGGCTCCCTACGAGCAGTACTTC
j_gene: TRBJ2-7
abundance: NA
v_gene: TRBV5-6
d_gene: NA

CDR3aa: CSVEDLQEGRTGELFF
CDR3nt: TGCAGCGTTGAAGATCTTCAGGAGGGTAGAACCGGGGAGCTGTTTTTT
j_gene: TRBJ2-2
abundance: once
v_gene: TRBV29-1
d_gene: NA

CDR3aa: CSATSLGLEQYF
CDR3nt: TGCAGTGCTACTTCCTTGGGACTCGAGCAGTACTTC
j_gene: TRBJ2-7
abundance: NA
v_gene: TRBV20-1
d_gene: NA

CDR3aa: CSARSVAASPLHF
CDR3nt: TGCAGTGCTAGATCCGTCGCGGCCTCACCCCTCCACTTT
j_gene: TRBJ1-6
abundance: NA
v_gene: TRBV20-1
d_gene: NA

CDR3aa: CASSRFGASSYEQYF
CDR3nt: TGCGCCAGCAGCCGCTTTGGGGCCAGCTCCTACGAGCAGTACTTC
j_gene: TRBJ2-7
abundance: NA
v_gene: TRBV4-3
d_gene: NA

CDR3aa: CASSQDSGQGSEAFF
CDR3nt: TGCGCCAGCAGCCAAGATTCGGGACAGGGGTCTGAAGCTTTCTTT
j_gene: TRBJ1-1
abundance: NA
v_gene: TRBV4-3
d_gene: TRBD1

CDR3aa: CSVDTDTQYF
CDR3nt: TGCAGCGTTGACACAGATACGCAGTATTTT
j_gene: TRBJ2-3
abundance: few
v_gene: TRBV29-1
d_gene: NA

CDR3aa: CSAEYPDSKSPLHF
CDR3nt: TGCAGTGCTGAGTACCCCGATTCCAAGTCACCCCTCCACTTT
j_gene: TRBJ1-6
abundance: NA
v_gene: TRBV20-1
d_gene: NA

CDR3aa: CASSAGTAGELFF
CDR3nt: TGTGCCAGCAGCGCCGGGACAGCCGGGGAGCTGTTTTTT
j_gene: TRBJ2-2
abundance: NA
v_gene: TRBV5-4
d_gene: TRBD1

CDR3aa: CASSLVEVAGLAGANVLTF
CDR3nt: TGTGCCAGCAGCTTGGTTGAGGTAGCGGGACTGGCCGGGGCCAACGTCCTGACTTTC
j_gene: TRBJ2-6
abundance: NA
v_gene: TRBV5-6
d_gene: TRBD2

CDR3aa: CASSLGTGLQPQHF
CDR3nt: TGTGCCAGCAGTCTAGGGACAGGGTTGCAGCCCCAGCATTTT
j_gene: TRBJ1-5
abundance: NA
v_gene: TRBV28
d_gene: TRBD1

CDR3aa: CASSLDPLNTEAFF
CDR3nt: TGCGCCAGCAGCTTGGACCCGTTGAACACTGAAGCTTTCTTT
j_gene: TRBJ1-1
abundance: NA
v_gene: TRBV5-1
d_gene: NA

CDR3aa: CAISRPATYEQYF
CDR3nt: TGTGCCATTTCCCGCCCTGCGACCTACGAGCAGTACTTC
j_gene: TRBJ2-7
abundance: NA
v_gene: TRBV10-3
d_gene: NA

CDR3aa: CASSPTASYEQYF
CDR3nt: TGTGCCAGCAGCCCAACCGCCAGCTACGAGCAGTACTTC
j_gene: TRBJ2-7
abundance: NA
v_gene: TRBV6-2/TRBV6-3
d_gene: NA

CDR3aa: CSRVLGAEQYF
CDR3nt: TGCAGTCGAGTTTTGGGGGCCGAGCAGTACTTC
j_gene: TRBJ2-7
abundance: NA
v_gene: TRBV20-1
d_gene: NA

CDR3aa: CASSETRGTAIEAFF
CDR3nt: TGTGCCAGCAGTGAAACTAGGGGGACAGCAATTGAAGCTTTCTTT
j_gene: TRBJ1-1
abundance: once
v_gene: TRBV2
d_gene: TRBD1

CDR3aa: CASSLGAGDEQFF
CDR3nt: TGTGCCAGCAGCTTAGGAGCGGGGGACGAGCAGTTCTTC
j_gene: TRBJ2-1
abundance: NA
v_gene: TRBV7-9
d_gene: TRBD2

CDR3aa: CASSYSGTGFHEQFF
CDR3nt: TGTGCCAGCAGTTACTCCGGGACAGGGTTCCATGAGCAGTTCTTC
j_gene: TRBJ2-1
abundance: NA
v_gene: TRBV6-2/TRBV6-3
d_gene: TRBD1

CDR3aa: CASESSGANVLTF
CDR3nt: TGTGCCAGCGAAAGCTCTGGGGCCAACGTCCTGACTTTC
j_gene: TRBJ2-6
abundance: NA
v_gene: TRBV2
d_gene: NA

CDR3aa: CASRGLAIYEQFF
CDR3nt: TGTGCCAGCAGAGGACTAGCGATATATGAGCAGTTCTTC
j_gene: TRBJ2-1
abundance: NA
v_gene: TRBV25-1
d_gene: TRBD2

CDR3aa: CATSRDRRSQETQYF
CDR3nt: TGTGCCACCAGCAGAGACCGACGTAGCCAAGAGACCCAGTACTTC
j_gene: TRBJ2-5
abundance: NA
v_gene: TRBV15
d_gene: NA

CDR3aa: CSVSTSGGIYDEQFF
CDR3nt: TGCAGCGTTTCGACTAGCGGGGGTATCTATGATGAGCAGTTCTTC
j_gene: TRBJ2-1
abundance: once
v_gene: TRBV29-1
d_gene: TRBD2

CDR3aa: CSARDSPSRGEQYF
CDR3nt: TGCAGTGCTAGAGATTCCCCCTCGCGGGGCGAGCAGTACTTC
j_gene: TRBJ2-7
abundance: NA
v_gene: TRBV20-1
d_gene: NA

CDR3aa: CASSQYRDFSYEQYF
CDR3nt: TGTGCCAGCAGCCAATACCGGGACTTCTCCTACGAGCAGTACTTC
j_gene: TRBJ2-7
abundance: NA
v_gene: TRBV3-1
d_gene: NA

CDR3aa: CASSNYEQYF
CDR3nt: TGTGCCAGCAGTAACTACGAGCAGTACTTC
j_gene: TRBJ2-7
abundance: NA
v_gene: TRBV28
d_gene: NA

CDR3aa: CASSRTGGYQETQYF
CDR3nt: TGTGCCAGCAGTCGGACAGGGGGCTACCAAGAGACCCAGTACTTC
j_gene: TRBJ2-5
abundance: NA
v_gene: TRBV27
d_gene: TRBD1

CDR3aa: CASSQDSRRGQAYNEQFF
CDR3nt: TGCGCCAGCAGCCAAGACTCACGGAGGGGGCAGGCCTACAATGAGCAGTTCTTC
j_gene: TRBJ2-1
abundance: NA
v_gene: TRBV4-3
d_gene: NA

CDR3aa: CSARREAYEQYF
CDR3nt: TGCAGTGCTAGAAGGGAAGCCTACGAGCAGTACTTC
j_gene: TRBJ2-7
abundance: NA
v_gene: TRBV20-1
d_gene: NA

CDR3aa: CSARDPWGYNEQFF
CDR3nt: TGCAGTGCTAGAGATCCTTGGGGGTACAATGAGCAGTTCTTC
j_gene: TRBJ2-1
abundance: NA
v_gene: TRBV20-1
d_gene: NA

CDR3aa: CASSPGGRNYEQYF
CDR3nt: TGTGCCAGCAGCCCAGGCGGGAGGAACTACGAGCAGTACTTC
j_gene: TRBJ2-7
abundance: once
v_gene: TRBV5-6
d_gene: TRBD2

CDR3aa: CASSHRLGYDNEQFF
CDR3nt: TGTGCCAGCAGCCACAGACTAGGGTATGACAATGAGCAGTTCTTC
j_gene: TRBJ2-1
abundance: NA
v_gene: TRBV3-1
d_gene: NA

CDR3aa: CASSLTVATNEKLFF
CDR3nt: TGCGCCAGCAGCTTGACGGTTGCAACTAATGAAAAACTGTTTTTT
j_gene: TRBJ1-4
abundance: NA
v_gene: TRBV5-1
d_gene: NA

CDR3aa: CSVGQDGELFF
CDR3nt: TGCAGCGTAGGACAGGACGGGGAGCTGTTTTTT
j_gene: TRBJ2-2
abundance: NA
v_gene: TRBV29-1
d_gene: TRBD1

CDR3aa: CASSSSSRGLYEQYF
CDR3nt: TGTGCCAGCAGTTCCTCTTCCAGGGGGCTTTACGAGCAGTACTTC
j_gene: TRBJ2-7
abundance: NA
v_gene: TRBV12-3/TRBV12-4
d_gene: TRBD1

CDR3aa: CSASPEGAIQYF
CDR3nt: TGCAGTGCTAGCCCCGAAGGCGCTATCCAGTACTTC
j_gene: TRBJ2-5
abundance: NA
v_gene: TRBV20-1
d_gene: NA

CDR3aa: CSVNTSGRREQYF
CDR3nt: TGCAGCGTCAATACTAGCGGGAGACGCGAGCAGTACTTC
j_gene: TRBJ2-7
abundance: NA
v_gene: TRBV29-1
d_gene: TRBD2

CDR3aa: CATSTPTATNEKLFF
CDR3nt: TGTGCCACCAGCACCCCTACAGCAACTAATGAAAAACTGTTTTTT
j_gene: TRBJ1-4
abundance: NA
v_gene: TRBV15
d_gene: NA

CDR3aa: CASSRGGGEQFF
CDR3nt: TGTGCCAGCAGCCGAGGAGGGGGTGAGCAGTTCTTC
j_gene: TRBJ2-1
abundance: once
v_gene: TRBV5-6
d_gene: NA

CDR3aa: CASSQYWDDSTDTQYF
CDR3nt: TGCGCCAGCAGCCAATACTGGGACGATAGCACAGATACGCAGTATTTT
j_gene: TRBJ2-3
abundance: NA
v_gene: TRBV23-1
d_gene: NA

CDR3aa: CASRREGNSADTQYF
CDR3nt: TGTGCCAGCAGAAGGGAAGGGAACAGCGCAGATACGCAGTATTTT
j_gene: TRBJ2-3
abundance: NA
v_gene: TRBV7-6
d_gene: NA

CDR3aa: CASSHPTAGGIGYNEQFF
CDR3nt: TGCGCCAGCAGCCACCCGACAGCGGGGGGTATCGGCTACAATGAGCAGTTCTTC
j_gene: TRBJ2-1
abundance: once
v_gene: TRBV4-3
d_gene: TRBD2

CDR3aa: CSGGRDRGTETQYF
CDR3nt: TGCAGCGGGGGCCGGGACAGGGGCACAGAGACCCAGTACTTC
j_gene: TRBJ2-5
abundance: NA
v_gene: TRBV29-1
d_gene: TRBD1

CDR3aa: CASSLVWGTKESTDTQYF
CDR3nt: TGTGCCAGCAGCTTAGTTTGGGGGACAAAGGAAAGCACAGATACGCAGTATTTT
j_gene: TRBJ2-3
abundance: NA
v_gene: TRBV7-8
d_gene: NA